These T cell receptor beta chains were read from a single sample in a study of healthy donors' naive CD4 and CD8 T cells. One entry per CDR3 protein, called by TCRdb with MiXCR from the reads. The table lists approximately 200,000 distinct CDR3 sequences, nearly 75% of them singletons. The material sequenced was naive CD4+ and CD8+ T cells sorted from blood, pooled from several donors. These receptors all come from a pool of human donors in good health; the sample pools cells from several healthy donors. The CDR3 runs from the conserved cysteine through the conserved F or W. A D gene is named only where the DNA matches it firmly. Expanded clones are given a class, and other clones once, few, many or no size at all.

clone size	V gene	J gene	D gene	CDR3 DNA	CDR3 protein
.	TRBV12-3/TRBV12-4	TRBJ1-1	.	TGTGCCAGCAGTCCACCCGGGGGAGGGAGGATGGACACTGAAGCTTTCTTT	CASSPPGGGRMDTEAFF
.	TRBV18	TRBJ2-1	.	TGTGCCAGCTCACCCCCCTACAATGAGCAGTTCTTC	CASSPPYNEQFF
.	TRBV7-8	TRBJ2-1	TRBD2	TGTGCCAGCAGCCAACCGGGACTAGCATACTACAATGAGCAGTTCTTC	CASSQPGLAYYNEQFF
few	TRBV20-1	TRBJ1-1	TRBD1	TGCAGTGAGTTAGGACAGGGGGACACTGAAGCTTTCTTT	CSELGQGDTEAFF
.	TRBV7-2	TRBJ2-1	TRBD2	TGTGCCAGCAGCTTAAGAGCGGGAGTTGTCTATGAGCAGTTCTTC	CASSLRAGVVYEQFF
.	TRBV27	TRBJ1-6	.	TGTGCCAGCAGTTACCCCGCAGGGGCCCTCCACTTT	CASSYPAGALHF
.	TRBV5-1	TRBJ2-7	.	TGTGCCAGCAGCTTGAGTAGCGGCTTCGAGCAGTACTTC	CASSLSSGFEQYF
once	TRBV29-1	TRBJ1-6	TRBD1	TGCAGCGTGGTGACAGGGATGAATTCACCCCTCCACTTT	CSVVTGMNSPLHF
.	TRBV5-5	TRBJ2-1	.	TGTGCCAGCAGCTTGGCCCGCCGAAGTCCTGAGCAGTTCTTC	CASSLARRSPEQFF
few	TRBV29-1	TRBJ2-1	.	TGCAGCGTGGGATCCTACAATGAGCAGTTCTTC	CSVGSYNEQFF
few	TRBV6-6	TRBJ1-6	TRBD1	TGTGCCAGCAGAGACGACAGGGGCACCAATTCACCCCTCCACTTT	CASRDDRGTNSPLHF
.	TRBV29-1	TRBJ2-7	.	TGCAGCGTTGAAGAAGGGCAGCAGTACTTC	CSVEEGQQYF
.	TRBV29-1	TRBJ1-1	.	TGCAGCGTTGAAGACATCGCCAGGGAATACACTGAAGCTTTCTTT	CSVEDIAREYTEAFF
.	TRBV29-1	TRBJ2-4	.	TGCAGCGTTGGGGACGTGGCCAAAAACATTCAGTACTTC	CSVGDVAKNIQYF
.	TRBV29-1	TRBJ2-3	.	TGCAGCGTCCTTATAAATGGCGCAGATACGCAGTATTTT	CSVLINGADTQYF